The 23 T cell receptor beta chains presented below share a single source sample, sequenced in a study. TCRdb re-called the 5' RACE reads with MiXCR, one entry per CDR3 protein. This repertoire shows roughly 44,000 distinct CDR3 sequences, roughly 27% found once; its top ten account for about 3.7%. Material for sequencing was memory CD4+ T cells sorted from a lymph node. Subset reported: memory CD4+ T cells, CD4+CD45RO+CD25-. The receptors originated from a female donor with breast cancer.

This clonotype was observed a handful of times. The J gene is TRBJ2-2, the V gene TRBV7-6, with 11 bases fitting TRBD1. V lost 2 bases, J lost 5 bases, and 7 bases stayed unmatched. Germline lookup yields CDR1 SGHVS and CDR2 FNYEAQ. The CDR3 spans 17 residues. CDR3 protein: CASSLTPDRGQTGELFF. The CDR3, as DNA: TGTGCCAGCAGCTTAACCCCGGACAGGGGGCAAACCGGGGAGCTGTTTTTT.

This sequence joins TRBV9 and TRBJ1-1, with no clear D. Trimming removed 0 bases from V and 0 bases from J, with 6 bases in between. This CDR3 has 14 amino acids. In germline, CDR1 is SGDLS, CDR2 YYNGEE. DNA for the CDR3: TGTGCCAGCAGCGTAGCTCTACTGAACACTGAAGCTTTCTTT. Its protein is CASSVALLNTEAFF. The whole variable domain, filled in from reference TRBV9 and TRBJ1-1, reads DSGVTQTPKHLITATGQRVTLRCSPRSGDLSVYWYQQSLDQGLQFLIQYYNGEERAKGNILERFSAQQFPDLHSELNLSSLELGDSALYFCASSVALLNTEAFFGQGTRLTVV.

This clonotype was counted many times. At one end, the junction sequence differs from germline, possibly due to a read error. The rearrangement links TRBV7-7 to TRBJ2-5, with D possibly being TRBD2 (5 bases). The CDR3 contains 13 residues. CDR1 is SSHAT and CDR2 is FNYEAQ in the germline V gene (reference sequence). The CDR3 loop reads CASSRRLQETQYF. CDR3 DNA sequence: TGTGCTAGCAGTAGGAGGCTCCAAGAGACCCAGTACTTC.

This clonotype was picked up a small number of times. V gene TRBV24-1 combines with J gene TRBJ2-1; D is undetermined. The CDR3 is made up of 16 amino acids. Trimming shortened V by 2 bases and J by 0 bases, and 10 bases separated the two germline ends. CDR1 and CDR2 (germline): KGHDR, SFDVKD. Here the CDR3 DNA reads TGTGCCACCAGTGATTCTTCCACCTACTCCTACAATGAGCAGTTCTTC. This translates into CATSDSSTYSYNEQFF.

This clonotype occurred a few times. V and J are TRBV20-1 and TRBJ2-7; 8 bases match TRBD1. V lost 5 bases and J lost 6; bases outside the gene matches: 3. CDR3 size: 11 residues. Germline CDR1 and CDR2: DFQATT and SNEGSKA (reference sequence). In DNA form, the CDR3 reads TGCAGTGCTCGGGACAGGCTCGAGCAGTACTTC. Translation gives CSARDRLEQYF.

This chain uses TRBV7-6 with TRBJ1-5; TRBD1 matches at 7 bases. The germline V gene has CDR1 SGHVS and CDR2 FNYEAQ. The CDR3 has 13 amino acids. The V and J ends lost 5 bases and 4 bases, in that order; junction bases with no gene match: 2. CDR3 in DNA: TGTGCCAGCAGCGACAGGGAAAATCAGCCCCAGCATTTT. Translated: CASSDRENQPQHF.

This clonotype turned up a few times. This chain connects TRBV7-6 to TRBJ1-6; D remains unclear. V dropped 2 bases and J dropped 11 bases, with 10 bases sitting between them. The CDR3 spans 13 residues. Germline lookup yields CDR1 SGHVS and CDR2 FNYEAQ. CDR3 in amino acids: CASSLQERTPLHF. In DNA form, the CDR3 reads TGTGCCAGCAGCTTACAGGAGCGAACACCCCTCCACTTT.

The chain carries TRBV7-2 and TRBJ2-1; D is unclear. V was pared by 5 bases and J by 9 bases, with 14 bases between. The CDR3 is 13 amino acids. The germline V gene encodes CDR1 SGHTA and CDR2 FQGNSA. The CDR3 coding sequence is TGTGCCAGCAGCAGAGCGAGGAGCGTTGAGCAGTTCTTC. This gives the protein CASSRARSVEQFF.

This chain uses TRBV10-2 with TRBJ2-1, with D perhaps TRBD2 (6 bases). CDR1 and CDR2 from the germline V gene are WSHSY and SAAADI. Trimming took off 5 bases at V and 1 base at J, with 18 bases between the two ends. The CDR3 covers 17 residues. CDR3 sequence (DNA): TGCGCCAGCAGTTGGGACTGGAAGACCGATTCCTACAATGAGCAGTTCTTC. It translates to CASSWDWKTDSYNEQFF.

This clonotype appeared a few times. One base away lies a much larger clone, so this may be a sequencing read error. The chain employs TRBV12-3 or TRBV12-4 and TRBJ1-5; 8 positions agree with TRBD1. The J segment lost 1 base and the V segment lost 6 bases, leaving 8 bases of the junction unmatched. CDR3 length equals 16 residues. CDR3 bases: TGTGCCAGCAGAGAACAGACAGGGGCGAGCAATCAGCCCCAGCATTTT. Translated: CASREQTGASNQPQHF.

This clonotype came up a few times. This chain links TRBV4-1 with TRBJ2-5; TRBD2 matches at 8 bases. There are 16 residues in the CDR3. The J segment lost 3 bases and the V segment lost 3 bases, leaving 9 bases of the junction unmatched. Germline V gives CDR1 MGHRA, CDR2 YSYEKL. The CDR3: CASSHTGGRKEETQYF. CDR3 DNA sequence: TGCGCCAGCAGCCATACGGGGGGGAGGAAGGAAGAGACCCAGTACTTC.

The chain combines TRBV6-2 or TRBV6-3 with TRBJ1-1, with 9 bases fitting TRBD1. The CDR3 runs 17 residues. Per the germline V gene, CDR1 is MNHEY and CDR2 is SVGEGT. V shed 0 bases, J shed 0 bases, and the junction held 5 bases outside the gene matches. CDR3 region: CASSYSGTGRMNTEAFF. The CDR3 DNA reads as TGTGCCAGCAGTTACTCCGGGACAGGGAGAATGAACACTGAAGCTTTCTTT.

This clonotype occurred once. This chain connects TRBV6-5 to TRBJ2-2; D may be TRBD1 (5 bases). Trimming cost V 0 bases and J 4 bases, with 12 bases left between them. The germline V gene encodes CDR1 MNHEY and CDR2 SVGAGI. This CDR3 region has 16 residues. The CDR3 region has the DNA TGTGCCAGCAGTTACTCGGGTGGACAACTCACCGGGGAGCTGTTTTTT. Translated: CASSYSGGQLTGELFF.

This clonotype was observed a handful of times. The chain has TRBV4-3 and TRBJ2-7; the D gene is possibly TRBD1 (5 bases). The CDR3 extends over 13 amino acids. Germline CDR1 reads LGHNA; CDR2 reads YSLEER. V lost 1 base, J lost 2 bases, and 6 bases lay in between. The CDR3 sequence is CASSQGQTYEQYF. In nucleotides, the CDR3 is TGCGCCAGCAGCCAAGGACAGACCTACGAGCAGTACTTC.

This clonotype was counted between two and nine times. The chain is built from TRBV5-1 and TRBJ2-1; 7 nucleotides line up with TRBD2. The CDR3 is 15 amino acids. Trimming at V came to 5 bases and at J to 6 bases, leaving 11 bases not matched to a gene. From germline, CDR1 is SGHRS and CDR2 YFSETQ. CDR3 nucleotide sequence: TGCGCCAGCAGTTTAAGCGGGGCAGGTTCCAATGAGCAGTTCTTC. It codes for CASSLSGAGSNEQFF.

The chain links TRBV5-1 to TRBJ1-2; tentatively, D is TRBD1 (5 bases). This CDR3 contains 13 residues. V was shortened by 1 base and J by 3 bases, with 7 bases between the two germline ends. CDR1 is SGHRS and CDR2 is YFSETQ in the germline V gene. CDR3 region: CASSLTGDYGYTF. CDR3 bases: TGCGCCAGCAGCTTGACGGGGGACTATGGCTACACCTTC.

This clonotype was seen a few times. This chain uses TRBV5-1 with TRBJ2-2; 9 bases align to TRBD1. Unmatched junction bases numbered 2, after V lost 2 bases and J lost 3 bases. Germline lookup yields CDR1 SGHRS and CDR2 YFSETQ. The CDR3 is 15 amino acids. The chain's CDR3 is CASSLGQGYTGELFF. The CDR3 region has the DNA TGCGCCAGCAGCTTAGGACAGGGGTACACCGGGGAGCTGTTTTTT.

This clonotype was seen a handful of times. The rearrangement uses TRBV5-1 and TRBJ1-6, with no clear D. This CDR3 region has 15 residues. V lost 1 base and J lost 5, with 10 bases in between. Germline CDR1 reads SGHRS; CDR2 reads YFSETQ. The CDR3 sequence is CASSLISTDNSPLHF. CDR3 nucleotide sequence: TGCGCCAGCAGCTTGATTTCTACAGATAATTCACCCCTCCACTTT.

This clonotype was seen just once. The CDR3 nucleotides read TGCGCCAGCAGCCAAGGTCAGAGCGGGAGCTACAATGAGCAGTTCTTC. This translates into CASSQGQSGSYNEQFF. This chain connects TRBV4-1 to TRBJ2-1; 8 positions agree with TRBD2. Looked up from germline, CDR1 is MGHRA and CDR2 is YSYEKL. This CDR3 comprises 16 residues. V lost 1 base to trimming and J lost 3 bases; unmatched junction nucleotides: 5.

The rearrangement links TRBV11-3 to TRBJ1-1; no clear D gene. The CDR3 is 13 amino acids. Trimming pared 2 bases from V and 3 bases from J, leaving 7 bases between. Germline assignment: CDR1 SGHNT and CDR2 YENEEA. In DNA form, the CDR3 reads TGTGCCAGCAGCTTAAGTGTTGACACTGAAGCTTTCTTT. As protein: CASSLSVDTEAFF.

The chain couples TRBV28 to TRBJ2-3; no definite D call. The V end was cut by 1 base, the J end by 6 bases, with 2 bases between. CDR3 length: 11 amino acids. Germline assignment: CDR1 MDHEN and CDR2 SYDVKM. In DNA form, the CDR3 reads TGTGCCAGCAGTTTATCTGATACGCAGTATTTT. Translating it yields CASSLSDTQYF.

With respect to this clonotype: This may be a read error, as it is one base from a much larger clone. The chain has TRBV5-4 and TRBJ2-1; possibly TRBD2 for D (6 bases). The CDR3 loop spans 15 amino acids. V was clipped by 5 bases and J by 0 bases, with 12 bases between them. Per germline, CDR1 SGHNT and CDR2 YYREEE (reference sequence). The CDR3 region is CASSLAEGSYNEQFF. CDR3 DNA sequence: TGTGCCAGCAGTCTGGCGGAGGGCTCCTACAATGAGCAGTTCTTC.

This clonotype appeared a few times. This chain connects TRBV9 to TRBJ2-3, with D hard to call. This CDR3 contains 14 residues. The germline V and J ends were trimmed by 0 bases and 1 base, with 6 bases remaining between them. Germline-derived CDR1 and CDR2 are SGDLS and YYNGEE. CDR3 in DNA: TGTGCCAGCAGCGTAGGGACGGGCACAGATACGCAGTATTTT. Amino acid sequence: CASSVGTGTDTQYF.